The rows below give T cell receptor beta chains drawn from one sample of a study of blood T cell repertoires in COVID-19. Profiling relied on immunoSEQ multiplex PCR, and the TCRdb table lists in-frame clones only, not all of them. The profile covers about 130,000 clones, with 65% to 85% appearing a single time and around 1.9% taken by the ten largest. The sequenced sample consisted of peripheral blood. Source of these receptors: a man aged 70-80 years with acute or convalescent COVID-19. CDR3s include the opening cysteine and the closing phenylalanine or tryptophan. A D gene is named only where the DNA matches it firmly. A clone size is listed for some rows: how often the clone was seen (once, few, many), or a class if it is expanded.

V gene	clone size	CDR3 length	J gene	D gene	CDR3 protein	CDR3 DNA
TRBV24-1	-	17	TRBJ2-1	TRBD2	CATSDPSGGVSYNEQFF	TGTGCCACCAGTGACCCTAGCGGGGGGGTTTCCTACAATGAGCAGTTCTTC
TRBV11-2	-	16	TRBJ2-1	TRBD2	CASSLVSGGAYNEQFF	TGTGCCAGCAGCTTAGTTTCGGGGGGTGCCTACAATGAGCAGTTCTTC
TRBV6-6	-	13	TRBJ1-1	TRBD1	CASLDRVNTEAFF	TGTGCCAGCTTGGACAGGGTGAACACTGAAGCTTTCTTT
TRBV30	-	14	TRBJ1-5	-	CAWGPGGPDQPQHF	TGTGCCTGGGGTCCCGGGGGGCCGGATCAGCCCCAGCATTTT
TRBV3-1/TRBV3-2	once	14	TRBJ1-1	TRBD1	CASSQFMDRGEAFF	TGTGCCAGCAGTCAATTCATGGACAGGGGAGAAGCTTTCTTT
TRBV3-1/TRBV3-2	-	16	TRBJ1-2	TRBD1	CASSQAGTGSLYGYTF	TGTGCCAGCAGCCAAGCCGGGACAGGGTCGCTGTATGGCTACACCTTC
TRBV6-1	-	16	TRBJ1-6	-	CASSDRGVSYNSPLHF	TGTGCCAGCAGTGATCGGGGGGTGTCCTATAATTCACCCCTCCACTTT
TRBV18	-	15	TRBJ2-3	TRBD2	CASSPTSGVQDTQYF	TGTGCCAGCTCACCGACTAGCGGGGTTCAAGATACGCAGTATTTT
TRBV18	-	14	TRBJ2-5	-	CASSLQAGPETQYF	TGTGCCAGCTCACTTCAGGCGGGGCCAGAGACCCAGTACTTC
TRBV7-2	few	15	TRBJ1-5	-	CASSLYTGNGQPQHF	TGTGCCAGCAGCCTTTACACAGGGAATGGGCAGCCCCAGCATTTT
TRBV7-2	-	14	TRBJ2-2	-	CASSFGGRTGELFF	TGTGCCAGCAGCTTCGGGGGACGAACCGGGGAGCTGTTTTTT
TRBV20-1	-	11	TRBJ1-2	TRBD1	CSAQTGTGYTF	TGCAGTGCTCAGACAGGGACGGGCTACACCTTC
TRBV11-3	-	20	TRBJ2-3	TRBD2	CASSLDQRWTSGVSTDTQYF	TGTGCCAGCAGCTTAGATCAGCGTTGGACTAGCGGGGTGAGCACAGATACGCAGTATTTT
TRBV18	-	12	TRBJ1-2	TRBD1	CASSPGTAGYTF	TGTGCCAGCTCACCCGGGACAGCTGGCTACACCTTC
TRBV19	many	15	TRBJ1-2	-	CASSITDTARYGYTF	TGTGCCAGTAGTATCACGGACACCGCCCGCTATGGCTACACCTTC
TRBV6-1	few	13	TRBJ1-1	-	CASSEVGGTEAFF	TGTGCCAGCAGTGAAGTAGGGGGCACTGAAGCTTTCTTT
TRBV28	-	15	TRBJ2-1	TRBD1	CASSQGAQSYNEQFF	TGTGCCAGCAGTCAGGGGGCCCAATCCTACAATGAGCAGTTCTTC
TRBV30	-	16	TRBJ1-6	-	CAWDRAGAIYNSPLHF	TGTGCCTGGGACCGGGCAGGGGCAATTTATAATTCACCCCTCCACTTT
TRBV2	many	14	TRBJ1-3	-	CASNNVGPGNTIYF	TGTGCCAGCAATAACGTGGGCCCTGGAAACACCATATATTTT
TRBV4-1	-	15	TRBJ2-7	-	CASSQNRDSYYEQYF	TGCGCCAGCAGCCAAAACCGGGACTCATACTACGAGCAGTACTTC
TRBV7-8	-	13	TRBJ2-5	-	CASSLGTDRAQYF	TGTGCCAGCAGCCTAGGGACTGATAGGGCCCAGTACTTC
TRBV7-8	-	13	TRBJ2-5	-	CASSRETYGTQYF	TGTGCCAGCAGCCGGGAGACCTATGGGACCCAGTACTTC
TRBV4-1	-	14	TRBJ1-2	TRBD1	CASSQAGGGYGYTF	TGCGCCAGCAGCCAAGCAGGGGGCGGCTATGGCTACACCTTC
TRBV7-9	-	14	TRBJ2-5	-	CASSSPQGWETQYF	TGTGCCAGCAGCTCCCCACAGGGTTGGGAGACCCAGTACTTC
TRBV14	once	15	TRBJ2-7	TRBD2	CASSPPGLAPGEQYF	TGTGCCAGCAGCCCACCGGGACTAGCGCCGGGCGAGCAGTACTTC
TRBV12-3/TRBV12-4	-	13	TRBJ1-2	-	CASSPHNGDGYTF	TGTGCCAGCAGTCCACACAACGGAGATGGCTACACCTTC
TRBV21-1	-	14	TRBJ1-2	-	CASDREVRNYGYTF	TGTGCCAGCGATCGGGAGGTACGTAACTATGGCTACACCTTC
TRBV4-1	-	16	TRBJ2-3	TRBD2	CASSRGLAGGADTQYF	TGCGCCAGCAGCCGGGGACTAGCGGGGGGCGCAGATACGCAGTATTTT
TRBV10-1	-	14	TRBJ1-1	TRBD1	CASSPDRGSAEAFF	TGCGCCAGCTCGCCTGACAGGGGGTCCGCTGAAGCTTTCTTT
TRBV10-3	-	15	TRBJ1-1	-	CAISDGGQLNTEAFF	TGTGCCATCAGTGACGGCGGACAGCTGAACACTGAAGCTTTCTTT
TRBV5-1	-	15	TRBJ2-2	-	CASRPTGQNTGELFF	TGCGCCAGCAGGCCCACAGGGCAGAACACCGGGGAGCTGTTTTTT
TRBV5-6	few	14	TRBJ2-5	TRBD1	CASSFRQGQETQYF	TGTGCCAGCAGCTTCCGACAGGGACAAGAGACCCAGTACTTC
TRBV7-9	few	14	TRBJ2-2	TRBD2	CASRKGEGSGELFF	TGTGCCAGCAGAAAAGGGGAGGGGTCCGGGGAGCTGTTTTTT